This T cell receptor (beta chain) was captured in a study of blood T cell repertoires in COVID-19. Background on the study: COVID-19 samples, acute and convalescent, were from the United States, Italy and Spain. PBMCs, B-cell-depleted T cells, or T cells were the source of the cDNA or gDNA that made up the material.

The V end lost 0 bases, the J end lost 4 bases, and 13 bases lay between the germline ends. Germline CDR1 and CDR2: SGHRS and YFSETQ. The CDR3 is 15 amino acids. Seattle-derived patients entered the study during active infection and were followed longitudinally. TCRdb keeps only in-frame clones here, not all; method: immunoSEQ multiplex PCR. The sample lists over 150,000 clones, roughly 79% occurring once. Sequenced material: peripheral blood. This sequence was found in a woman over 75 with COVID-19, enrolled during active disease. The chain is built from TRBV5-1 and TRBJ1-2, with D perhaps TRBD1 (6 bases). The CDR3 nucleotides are TGCGCCAGCAGCTTGGAGGGGGTTACTGGCTATGGCTACACCTTC. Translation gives CASSLEGVTGYGYTF.